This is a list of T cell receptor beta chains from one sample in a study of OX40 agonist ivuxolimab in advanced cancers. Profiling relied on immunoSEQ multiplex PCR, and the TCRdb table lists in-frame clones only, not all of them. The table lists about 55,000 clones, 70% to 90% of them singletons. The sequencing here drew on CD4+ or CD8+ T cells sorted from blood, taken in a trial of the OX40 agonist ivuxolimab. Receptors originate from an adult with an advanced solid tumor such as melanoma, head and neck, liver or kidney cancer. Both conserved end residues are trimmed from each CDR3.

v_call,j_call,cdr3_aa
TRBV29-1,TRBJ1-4,SVGLGGSYEKLF
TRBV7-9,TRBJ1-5,ASSSGGPNQPQH
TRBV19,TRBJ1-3,ASSIGLEGMPGNTIY
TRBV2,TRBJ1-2,AGGGSRGYT
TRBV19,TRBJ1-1,ASSFRVEAF
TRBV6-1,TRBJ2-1,ASSELGESYNEQF
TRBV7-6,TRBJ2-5,ASSLGQETQY
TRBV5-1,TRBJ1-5,ASSLEGRSNQPQH
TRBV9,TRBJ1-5,ASSESAGTFNQPQH
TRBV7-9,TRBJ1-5,ASSPGIQPQH
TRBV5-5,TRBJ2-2,ASSIPGPRPGELF
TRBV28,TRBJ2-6,ASSWTSGANVLT
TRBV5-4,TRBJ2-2,ASSLPVDTGELF
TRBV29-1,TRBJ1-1,SVEFPGHSGAF
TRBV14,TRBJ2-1,ASSPSYNEQF
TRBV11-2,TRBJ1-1,ASSQTRPNTEAF
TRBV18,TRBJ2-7,ASSPTEQWGPSYEQY
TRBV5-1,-,ASSLDRSYEQY
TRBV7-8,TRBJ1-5,ASSLAGWQEGGWGQPQH
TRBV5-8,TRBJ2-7,ASSLAERGISYEQY
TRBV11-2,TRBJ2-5,ASSLGSSKLETQY
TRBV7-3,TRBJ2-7,ASSSSGGLTYEQY
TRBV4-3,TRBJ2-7,ASSQDARAGYEQY
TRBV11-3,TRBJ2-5,ASSPGRGEVETQY